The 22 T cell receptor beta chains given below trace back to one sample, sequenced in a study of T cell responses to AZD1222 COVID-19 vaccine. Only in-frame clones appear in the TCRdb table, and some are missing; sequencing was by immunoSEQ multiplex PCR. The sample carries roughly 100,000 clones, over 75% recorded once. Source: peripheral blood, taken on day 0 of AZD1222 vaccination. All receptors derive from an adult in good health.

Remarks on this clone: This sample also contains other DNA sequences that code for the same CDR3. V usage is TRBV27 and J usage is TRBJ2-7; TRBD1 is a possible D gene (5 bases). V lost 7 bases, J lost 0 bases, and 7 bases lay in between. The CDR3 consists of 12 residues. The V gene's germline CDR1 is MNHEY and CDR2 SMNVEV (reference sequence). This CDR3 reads CASKGISYEQYF. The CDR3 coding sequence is TGTGCCAGCAAGGGGATCTCCTACGAGCAGTACTTC.

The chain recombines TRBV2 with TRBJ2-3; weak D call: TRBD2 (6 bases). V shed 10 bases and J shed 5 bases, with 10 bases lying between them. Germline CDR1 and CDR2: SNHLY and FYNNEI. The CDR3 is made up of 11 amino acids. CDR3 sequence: CAIRRGDTQYF. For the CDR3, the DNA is TGTGCCATCCGGCGGGGAGATACGCAGTATTTT.

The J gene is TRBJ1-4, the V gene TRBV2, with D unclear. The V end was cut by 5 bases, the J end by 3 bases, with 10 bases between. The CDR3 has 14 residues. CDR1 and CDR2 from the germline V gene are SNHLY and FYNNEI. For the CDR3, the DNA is TGTGCCAGCAGTTTTGACCGACCTAATGAAAAACTGTTTTTT. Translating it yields CASSFDRPNEKLFF.

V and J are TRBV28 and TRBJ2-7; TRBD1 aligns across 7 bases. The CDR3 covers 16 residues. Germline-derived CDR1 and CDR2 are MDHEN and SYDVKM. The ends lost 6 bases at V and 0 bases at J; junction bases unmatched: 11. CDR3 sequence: CASSHLTGSVSYEQYF. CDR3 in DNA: TGTGCCAGCAGCCACCTGACAGGGAGTGTCTCCTACGAGCAGTACTTC.

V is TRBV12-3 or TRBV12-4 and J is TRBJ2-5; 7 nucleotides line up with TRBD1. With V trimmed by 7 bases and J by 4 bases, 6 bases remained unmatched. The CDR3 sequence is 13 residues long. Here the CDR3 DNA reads TGTGCCAGCAACCTCGGGACAGTAGAGACCCAGTACTTC. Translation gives CASNLGTVETQYF.

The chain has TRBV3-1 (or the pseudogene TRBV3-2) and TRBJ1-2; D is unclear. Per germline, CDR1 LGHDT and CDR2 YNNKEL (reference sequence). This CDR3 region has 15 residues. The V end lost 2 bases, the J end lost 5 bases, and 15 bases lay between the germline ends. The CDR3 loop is CASSQTFSEGYGYTF. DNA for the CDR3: TGTGCCAGCAGCCAAACGTTTTCGGAGGGTTATGGCTACACCTTC.

The CDR3 coding sequence is TGTGCCATCAGTGACCCCGAAAGGGCCTATGAGCAGTTCTTC. It specifies CAISDPERAYEQFF. The chain joins TRBV10-3 to TRBJ2-1; the D is unclear. The CDR3 has 14 amino acids. Germline V CDR1 and CDR2: ENHRY, SYGVKD. V was shortened by 3 bases and J by 8 bases, with 14 bases between the two germline ends.

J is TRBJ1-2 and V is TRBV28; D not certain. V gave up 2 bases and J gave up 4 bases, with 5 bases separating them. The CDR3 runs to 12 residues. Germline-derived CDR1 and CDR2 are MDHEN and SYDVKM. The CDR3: CASSLNSYGYTF. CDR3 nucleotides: TGTGCCAGCAGTTTAAATAGCTATGGCTACACCTTC.

CDR3 in amino acids: CSARVSSYNEQFF. DNA of the CDR3: TGCAGCGCGAGGGTAAGCTCCTACAATGAGCAGTTCTTC. The chain employs TRBV29-1 and TRBJ2-1; tentative D call: TRBD2 (5 bases). CDR3 length: 13 residues. The germline V and J ends were trimmed by 7 bases and 0 bases, with 10 bases remaining between them. CDR1 and CDR2 (germline): SQVTM, ANQGSEA.

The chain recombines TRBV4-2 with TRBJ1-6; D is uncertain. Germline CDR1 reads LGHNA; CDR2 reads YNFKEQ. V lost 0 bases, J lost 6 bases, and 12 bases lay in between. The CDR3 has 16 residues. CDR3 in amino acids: CASSQETGGSNSPLHF. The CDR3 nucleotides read TGTGCCAGCAGCCAAGAAACGGGTGGCAGTAATTCACCCCTCCACTTT.

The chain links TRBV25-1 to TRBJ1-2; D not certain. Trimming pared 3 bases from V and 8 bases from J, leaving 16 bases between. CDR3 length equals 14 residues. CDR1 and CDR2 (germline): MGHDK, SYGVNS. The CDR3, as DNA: TGTGCCAGCAGTGATGGGCCCGGATACGGAGGCTACACCTTC. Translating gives CASSDGPGYGGYTF.

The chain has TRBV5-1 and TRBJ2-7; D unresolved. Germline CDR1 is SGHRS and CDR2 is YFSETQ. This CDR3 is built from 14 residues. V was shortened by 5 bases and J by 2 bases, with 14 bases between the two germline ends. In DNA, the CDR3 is TGCGCCAGCAGGCCTCTCCCAGGAACCTACGAGCAGTACTTC. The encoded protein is CASRPLPGTYEQYF. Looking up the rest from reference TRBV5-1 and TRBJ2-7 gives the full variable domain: KAGVTQTPRYLIKTRGQQVTLSCSPISGHRSVSWYQQTPGQGLQFLFEYFSETQRNKGNFPGRFSGRQFSNSRSEMNVSTLELGDSALYLCASRPLPGTYEQYFGPGTRLTVT.

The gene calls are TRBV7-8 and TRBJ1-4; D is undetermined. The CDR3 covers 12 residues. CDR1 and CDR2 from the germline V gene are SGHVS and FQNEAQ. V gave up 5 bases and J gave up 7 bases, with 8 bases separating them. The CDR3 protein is CASSPQGEKLFF. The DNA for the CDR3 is TGTGCCAGCAGCCCCCAAGGTGAAAAACTGTTTTTT.

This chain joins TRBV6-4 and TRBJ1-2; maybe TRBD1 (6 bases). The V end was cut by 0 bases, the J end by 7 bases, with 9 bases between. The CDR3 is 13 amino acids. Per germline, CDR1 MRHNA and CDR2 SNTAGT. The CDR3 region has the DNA TGTGCCAGCAGTGACTCGCTAGGGGGTGGCTACACCTTC. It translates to CASSDSLGGGYTF.

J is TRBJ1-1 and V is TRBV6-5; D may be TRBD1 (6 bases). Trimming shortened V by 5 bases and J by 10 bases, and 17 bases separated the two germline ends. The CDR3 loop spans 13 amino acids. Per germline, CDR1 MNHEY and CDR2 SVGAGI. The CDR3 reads CASSLKQGSLAFF. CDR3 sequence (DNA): TGTGCCAGCAGTCTAAAACAGGGATCGTTAGCTTTCTTT.

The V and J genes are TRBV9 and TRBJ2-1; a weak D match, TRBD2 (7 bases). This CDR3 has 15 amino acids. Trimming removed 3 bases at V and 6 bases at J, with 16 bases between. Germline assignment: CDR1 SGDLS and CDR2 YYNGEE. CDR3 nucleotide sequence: TGTGCCAGCAGCGACCTCCGGGGAGGGGGCAATGAGCAGTTCTTC. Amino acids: CASSDLRGGGNEQFF.

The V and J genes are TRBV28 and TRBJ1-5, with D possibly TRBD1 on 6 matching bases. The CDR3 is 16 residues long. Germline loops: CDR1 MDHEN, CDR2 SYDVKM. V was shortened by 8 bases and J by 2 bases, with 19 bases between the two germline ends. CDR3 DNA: TGTGCCAGCTCCATTGGGATCAGGGGAGGCAATCAGCCCCAGCATTTT. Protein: CASSIGIRGGNQPQHF.

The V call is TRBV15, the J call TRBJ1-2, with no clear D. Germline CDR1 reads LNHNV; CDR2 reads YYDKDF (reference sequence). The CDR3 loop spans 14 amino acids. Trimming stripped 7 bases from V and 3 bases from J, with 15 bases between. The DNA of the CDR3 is TGTGCCACCATTGAGAGGGCGGGCGACTATGGCTACACCTTC. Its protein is CATIERAGDYGYTF.

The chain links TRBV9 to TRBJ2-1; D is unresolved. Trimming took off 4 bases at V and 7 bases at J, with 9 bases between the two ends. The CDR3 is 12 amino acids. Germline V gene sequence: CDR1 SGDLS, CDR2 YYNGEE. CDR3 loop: CASSPIRNEQFF. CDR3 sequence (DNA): TGTGCCAGCAGCCCTATACGGAATGAGCAGTTCTTC.

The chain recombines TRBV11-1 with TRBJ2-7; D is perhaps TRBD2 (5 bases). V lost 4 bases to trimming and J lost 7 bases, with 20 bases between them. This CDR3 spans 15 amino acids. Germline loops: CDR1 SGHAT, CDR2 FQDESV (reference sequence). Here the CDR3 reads CASSSVSGVSSEQYF. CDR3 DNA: TGTGCCAGCAGCTCAGTATCCGGGGTGTCGAGTGAGCAGTACTTC.

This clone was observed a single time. CDR3 in DNA: TGCAGCGTTTCCCAAAAGGGGCTGAACACTGAAGCTTTCTTT. It codes for CSVSQKGLNTEAFF. This sequence joins TRBV29-1 and TRBJ1-1; a weak D match, TRBD1 (5 bases). There are 14 residues in the CDR3. Trimming pared 5 bases from V and 0 bases from J, leaving 13 bases between. The germline CDR1 and CDR2 sequences are SQVTM and ANQGSEA.

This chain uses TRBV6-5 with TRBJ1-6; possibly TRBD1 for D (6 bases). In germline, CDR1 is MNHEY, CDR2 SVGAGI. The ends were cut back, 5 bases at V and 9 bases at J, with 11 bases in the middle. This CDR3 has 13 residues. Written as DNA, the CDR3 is TGTGCCAGCAGTCGCGGACAGTCTTCACCCCTCCACTTT. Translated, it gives CASSRGQSSPLHF.